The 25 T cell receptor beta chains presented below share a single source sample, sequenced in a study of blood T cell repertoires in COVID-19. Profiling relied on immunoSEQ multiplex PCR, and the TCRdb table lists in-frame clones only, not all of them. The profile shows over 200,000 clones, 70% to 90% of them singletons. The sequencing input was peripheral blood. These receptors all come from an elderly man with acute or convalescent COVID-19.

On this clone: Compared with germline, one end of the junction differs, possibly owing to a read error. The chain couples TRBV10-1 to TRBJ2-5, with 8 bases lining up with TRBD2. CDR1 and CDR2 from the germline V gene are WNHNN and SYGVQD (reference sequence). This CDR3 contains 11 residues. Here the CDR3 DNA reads TGCGCCAGCAGAGCGGGAGAGAGCCAGTACTTC. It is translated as CASRAGESQYF.

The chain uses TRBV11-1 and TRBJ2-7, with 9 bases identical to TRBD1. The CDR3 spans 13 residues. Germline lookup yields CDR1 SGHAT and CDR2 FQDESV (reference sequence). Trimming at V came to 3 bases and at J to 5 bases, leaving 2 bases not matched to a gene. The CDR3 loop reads CASSFRTGDEQYF. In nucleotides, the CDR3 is TGTGCCAGCAGCTTCCGGACAGGGGACGAGCAGTACTTC.

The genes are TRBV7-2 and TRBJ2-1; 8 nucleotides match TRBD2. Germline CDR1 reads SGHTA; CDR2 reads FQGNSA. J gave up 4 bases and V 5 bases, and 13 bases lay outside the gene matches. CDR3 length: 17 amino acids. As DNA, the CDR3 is TGTGCCAGCAGCCTGCTCGGGGGGGGAGTAGGGTACAATGAGCAGTTCTTC. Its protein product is CASSLLGGGVGYNEQFF.

The CDR3 DNA follows: TGTGCCAGCAGCCAGGGCTCAGCTAACTATGGCTACACCTTC. Amino acid sequence: CASSQGSANYGYTF. The chain links TRBV14 to TRBJ1-2; D uncertain. Trimming cost V 3 bases and J 0 bases, with 8 bases left between them. This CDR3 region has 14 residues. Germline values: CDR1 SGHDN, CDR2 FVKESK.

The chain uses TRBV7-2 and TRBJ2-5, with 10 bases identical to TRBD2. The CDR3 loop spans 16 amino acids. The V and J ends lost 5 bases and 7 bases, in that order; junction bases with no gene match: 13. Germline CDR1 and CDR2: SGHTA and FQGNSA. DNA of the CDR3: TGTGCCAGCAGCCCCCAGCTAGCGGGAGTCCTGGGGACCCAGTACTTC. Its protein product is CASSPQLAGVLGTQYF. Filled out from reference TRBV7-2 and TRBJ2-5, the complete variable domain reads GAGVSQSPSNKVTEKGKDVELRCDPISGHTALYWYRQSLGQGLEFLIYFQGNSAPDKSGLPSDRFSAERTGGSVSTLTIQRTQQEDSAVYLCASSPQLAGVLGTQYFGPGTRLLVL.

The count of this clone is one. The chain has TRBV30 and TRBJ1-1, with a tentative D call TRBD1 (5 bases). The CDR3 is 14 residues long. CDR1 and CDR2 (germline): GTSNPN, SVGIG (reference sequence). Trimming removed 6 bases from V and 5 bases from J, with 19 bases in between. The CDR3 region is CACSPRQFSTEAFF. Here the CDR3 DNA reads TGTGCCTGTTCTCCCCGACAGTTTAGTACTGAAGCTTTCTTT. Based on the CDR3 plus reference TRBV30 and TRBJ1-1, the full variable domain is SQTIHQWPATLVQPVGSPLSLECTVEGTSNPNLYWYRQAAGRGLQLLFYSVGIGQISSEVPQNLSASRPQDRQFILSSKKLLLSDSGFYLCACSPRQFSTEAFFGQGTRLTVV.

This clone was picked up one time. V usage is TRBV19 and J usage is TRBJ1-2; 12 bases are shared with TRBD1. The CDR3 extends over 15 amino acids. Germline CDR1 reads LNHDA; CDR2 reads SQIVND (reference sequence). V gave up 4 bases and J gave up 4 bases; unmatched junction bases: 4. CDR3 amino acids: CASSTGTGGVYGYTF. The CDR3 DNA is TGTGCCAGTAGTACCGGGACAGGGGGCGTCTATGGCTACACCTTC.

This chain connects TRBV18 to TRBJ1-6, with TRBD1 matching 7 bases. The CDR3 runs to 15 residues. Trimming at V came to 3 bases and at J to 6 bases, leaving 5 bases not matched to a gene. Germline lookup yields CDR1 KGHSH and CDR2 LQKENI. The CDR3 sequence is CASSPRDRSNSPLHF. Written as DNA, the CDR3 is TGTGCCAGCTCACCCCGGGACAGAAGTAATTCACCCCTCCACTTT.

The CDR3 spells CASSVEAGPYNEQFF. The CDR3 DNA reads TGTGCCAGCAGCGTAGAGGCAGGCCCCTACAATGAGCAGTTCTTC. This chain uses TRBV9 with TRBJ2-1; D is uncertain. The CDR3 is 15 residues long. CDR1 and CDR2 (germline): SGDLS, YYNGEE. Trimming took 0 bases from V and 2 from J, leaving 9 bases between them.

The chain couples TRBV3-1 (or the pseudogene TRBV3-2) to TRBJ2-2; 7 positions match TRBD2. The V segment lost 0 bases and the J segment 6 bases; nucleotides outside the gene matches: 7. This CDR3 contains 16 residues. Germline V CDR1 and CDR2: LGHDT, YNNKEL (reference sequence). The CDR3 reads CASSQDRAGRAGELFF. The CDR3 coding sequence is TGTGCCAGCAGCCAAGATAGGGCAGGGAGGGCCGGGGAGCTGTTTTTT.

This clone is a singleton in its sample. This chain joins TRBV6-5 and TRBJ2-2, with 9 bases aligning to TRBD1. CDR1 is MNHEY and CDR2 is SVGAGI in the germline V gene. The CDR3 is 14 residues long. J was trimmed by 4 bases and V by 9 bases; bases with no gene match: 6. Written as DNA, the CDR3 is TGTGCCAGTATACAGGGGGCGGGCACCGGGGAGCTGTTTTTT. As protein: CASIQGAGTGELFF.

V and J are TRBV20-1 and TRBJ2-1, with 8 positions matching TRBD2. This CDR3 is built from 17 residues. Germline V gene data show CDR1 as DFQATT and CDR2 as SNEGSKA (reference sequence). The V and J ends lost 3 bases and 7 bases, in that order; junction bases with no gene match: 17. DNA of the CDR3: TGCAGTGCTAGTCCTAGCGGGCGAGTTGAGCTCTTGAATGAGCAGTTCTTC. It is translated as CSASPSGRVELLNEQFF.

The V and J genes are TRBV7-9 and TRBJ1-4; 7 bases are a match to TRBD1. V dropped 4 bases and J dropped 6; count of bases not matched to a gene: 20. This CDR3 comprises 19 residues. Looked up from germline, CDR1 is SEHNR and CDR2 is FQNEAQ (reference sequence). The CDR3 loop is CASSSPGQPAGIGDEKLFF. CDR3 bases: TGTGCCAGCAGCTCGCCGGGACAGCCAGCGGGTATAGGGGATGAAAAACTGTTTTTT.

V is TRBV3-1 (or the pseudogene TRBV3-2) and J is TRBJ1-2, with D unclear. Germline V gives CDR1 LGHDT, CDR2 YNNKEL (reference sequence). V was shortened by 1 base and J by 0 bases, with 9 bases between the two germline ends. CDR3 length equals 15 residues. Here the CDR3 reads CASSQGALANYGYTF. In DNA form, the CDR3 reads TGTGCCAGCAGCCAAGGGGCACTAGCTAACTATGGCTACACCTTC.

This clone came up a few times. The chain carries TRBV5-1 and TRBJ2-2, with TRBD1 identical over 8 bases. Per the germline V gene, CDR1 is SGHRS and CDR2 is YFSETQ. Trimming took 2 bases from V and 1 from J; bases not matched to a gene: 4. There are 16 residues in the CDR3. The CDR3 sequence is CASSLTGTGNTGELFF. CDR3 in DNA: TGCGCCAGCAGCTTAACCGGGACAGGGAACACCGGGGAGCTGTTTTTT.

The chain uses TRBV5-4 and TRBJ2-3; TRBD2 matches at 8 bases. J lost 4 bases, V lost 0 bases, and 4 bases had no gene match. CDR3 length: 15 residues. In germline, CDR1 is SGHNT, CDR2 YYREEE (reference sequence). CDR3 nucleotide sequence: TGTGCCAGCAGCTTGGGTGGAGCGGGAGCAGATACGCAGTATTTT. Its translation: CASSLGGAGADTQYF. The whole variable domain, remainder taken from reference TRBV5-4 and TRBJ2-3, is ETGVTQSPTHLIKTRGQQVTLRCSSQSGHNTVSWYQQALGQGPQFIFQYYREEENGRGNFPPRFSGLQFPNYSSELNVNALELDDSALYLCASSLGGAGADTQYFGPGTRLTVL.

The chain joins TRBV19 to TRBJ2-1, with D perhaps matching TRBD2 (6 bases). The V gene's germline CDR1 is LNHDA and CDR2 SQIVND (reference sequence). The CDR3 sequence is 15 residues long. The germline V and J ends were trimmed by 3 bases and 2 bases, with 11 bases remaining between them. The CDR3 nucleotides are TGTGCCAGTAGTATGGGCGGGAATACCTACAATGAGCAGTTCTTC. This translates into CASSMGGNTYNEQFF.

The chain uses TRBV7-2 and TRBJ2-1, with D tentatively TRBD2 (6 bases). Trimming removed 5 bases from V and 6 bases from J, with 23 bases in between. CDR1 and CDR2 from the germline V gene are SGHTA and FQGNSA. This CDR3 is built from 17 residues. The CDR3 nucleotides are TGTGCCAGCAGCGTAATCCGGGACTTGGGGTCGGGCAATGAGCAGTTCTTC. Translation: CASSVIRDLGSGNEQFF.

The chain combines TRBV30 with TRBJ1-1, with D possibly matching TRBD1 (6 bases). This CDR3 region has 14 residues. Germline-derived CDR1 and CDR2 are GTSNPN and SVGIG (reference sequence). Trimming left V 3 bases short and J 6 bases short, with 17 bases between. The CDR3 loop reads CAWREQGAGAEAFF. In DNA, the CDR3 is TGTGCCTGGAGGGAACAGGGAGCGGGGGCTGAAGCTTTCTTT.

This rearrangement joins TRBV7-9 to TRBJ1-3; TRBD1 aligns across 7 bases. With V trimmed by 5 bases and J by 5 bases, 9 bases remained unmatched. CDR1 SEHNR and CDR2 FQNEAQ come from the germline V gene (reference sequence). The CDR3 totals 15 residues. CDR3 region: CASSPLDRERNTIYF. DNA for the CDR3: TGTGCCAGCAGCCCTTTAGACAGGGAAAGAAACACCATATATTTT.

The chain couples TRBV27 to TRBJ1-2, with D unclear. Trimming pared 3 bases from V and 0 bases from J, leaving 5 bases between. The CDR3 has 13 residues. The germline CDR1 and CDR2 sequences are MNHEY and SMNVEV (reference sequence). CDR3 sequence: CASSFTANYGYTF. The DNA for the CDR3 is TGTGCCAGCAGTTTTACAGCTAACTATGGCTACACCTTC.

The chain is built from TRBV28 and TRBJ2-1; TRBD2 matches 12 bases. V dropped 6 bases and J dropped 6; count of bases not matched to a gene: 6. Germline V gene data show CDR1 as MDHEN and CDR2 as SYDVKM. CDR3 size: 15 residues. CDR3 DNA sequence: TGTGCCAGCAGGGGGGGACTAGCGGGCTCCAATGAGCAGTTCTTC. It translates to CASRGGLAGSNEQFF.

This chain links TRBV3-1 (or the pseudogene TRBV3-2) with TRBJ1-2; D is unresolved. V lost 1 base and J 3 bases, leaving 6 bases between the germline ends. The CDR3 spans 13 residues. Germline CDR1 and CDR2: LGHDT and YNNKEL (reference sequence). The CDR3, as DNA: TGTGCCAGCAGCCAAGTCCGGTACTATGGCTACACCTTC. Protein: CASSQVRYYGYTF.

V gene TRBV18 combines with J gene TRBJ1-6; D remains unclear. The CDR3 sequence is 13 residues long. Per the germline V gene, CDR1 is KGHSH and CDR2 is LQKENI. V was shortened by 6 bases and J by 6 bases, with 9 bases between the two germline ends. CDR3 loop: CASSTGLNSPLHF. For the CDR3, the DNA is TGTGCCAGCTCTACCGGACTTAATTCACCCCTCCACTTT.

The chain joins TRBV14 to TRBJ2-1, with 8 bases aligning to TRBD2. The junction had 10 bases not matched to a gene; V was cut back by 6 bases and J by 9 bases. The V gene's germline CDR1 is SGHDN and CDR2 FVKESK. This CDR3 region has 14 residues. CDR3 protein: CASSPLSGIGEQFF. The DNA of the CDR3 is TGTGCCAGCAGTCCGCTTAGCGGGATTGGTGAGCAGTTCTTC.